These 13 T cell receptor beta chains were all obtained from the same sample, sequenced in a study of blood T cell repertoires in COVID-19. Method: immunoSEQ multiplex PCR; TCRdb's copy keeps in-frame clones and lacks some. The table includes 130,000 to 150,000 clones, more than 75% detected once. Sequencing was carried out using peripheral blood. Receptors originate from a man older than 75 with acute or convalescent COVID-19.

The chain is built from TRBV4-2 and TRBJ2-5; perhaps TRBD1 as D (6 bases). CDR1 and CDR2 (germline): LGHNA, YNFKEQ. The CDR3 sequence is 13 residues long. Trimming took 6 bases from V and 5 from J, leaving 13 bases between them. Here the CDR3 reads CASSQQGGETQYF. The CDR3 coding sequence is TGTGCCAGCAGTCAACAGGGTGGGGAGACCCAGTACTTC.

This clone turned up a few times. CDR3 loop: CSTGTDTEAFF. The CDR3 DNA is TGCAGTACCGGGACAGACACTGAAGCTTTCTTT. The chain recombines TRBV20-1 with TRBJ1-1, with TRBD1 matching 7 bases. The CDR3 has 11 residues. V shed 8 bases, J shed 3 bases, and the junction held 3 bases outside the gene matches. The germline CDR1 and CDR2 sequences are DFQATT and SNEGSKA (reference sequence).

The CDR3 spells CASRIVTGTYYEQYF. The CDR3 bases are TGTGCCAGCAGGATTGTGACAGGGACCTACTACGAGCAGTACTTC. The chain uses TRBV2 and TRBJ2-7; 7 bases agree with TRBD1. Looked up from germline, CDR1 is SNHLY and CDR2 is FYNNEI. This CDR3 is 15 amino acids long. The V and J ends lost 6 bases and 3 bases, in that order; junction bases with no gene match: 11.

The rearrangement links TRBV28 to TRBJ2-7; a possible D gene is TRBD2 (6 bases). The length of the CDR3 is 13 residues. Germline lookup yields CDR1 MDHEN and CDR2 SYDVKM. V lost 7 bases and J 2 bases, leaving 12 bases between the germline ends. The CDR3 region has the DNA TGTGCCAGCACCGGGACTCAAGCCTACGAGCAGTACTTC. As protein: CASTGTQAYEQYF.

The rearrangement links TRBV5-1 to TRBJ1-2, with 9 nucleotides matching TRBD1. Germline loops: CDR1 SGHRS, CDR2 YFSETQ. The CDR3 extends over 14 amino acids. Trimming removed 4 bases from V and 4 bases from J; junction bases left unmatched: 5. CDR3 nucleotide sequence: TGCGCCAGCAGCCGAACAGGGGGCGCCTATGGCTACACCTTC. Its translation is CASSRTGGAYGYTF.

The chain links TRBV18 to TRBJ2-5; D perhaps matches TRBD1 (5 bases). Trimming removed 0 bases from V and 5 bases from J, with 10 bases in between. Germline CDR1 reads KGHSH; CDR2 reads LQKENI. The CDR3 contains 14 residues. This CDR3 is CASSPPKGLETQYF. The CDR3 bases are TGTGCCAGCTCACCACCGAAGGGGCTGGAGACCCAGTACTTC.

The chain employs TRBV14 and TRBJ2-4; a weak D match, TRBD2 (6 bases). The CDR3 totals 16 residues. Per the germline V gene, CDR1 is SGHDN and CDR2 is FVKESK. Trimming took 4 bases from V and 0 from J, leaving 13 bases between them. The CDR3, as DNA: TGTGCCAGCAGCCTCGGGGGAAAGCTAGCCAAAAACATTCAGTACTTC. Translation: CASSLGGKLAKNIQYF.

In its sample, this clone was seen a few times. The rearrangement joins TRBV7-7 to TRBJ2-5; TRBD1 might be the D (6 bases). V lost 3 bases and J 2 bases, leaving 7 bases between the germline ends. Germline CDR1 is SSHAT and CDR2 is FNYEAQ (reference sequence). The CDR3 is 13 residues long. The CDR3 region has the DNA TGTGCCAGCAGCTTCGGACAGCAAGAGACCCAGTACTTC. Translating it yields CASSFGQQETQYF.

The rearrangement joins TRBV6-5 to TRBJ2-2; TRBD1 aligns across 8 bases. V lost 9 bases and J lost 2; bases outside the gene matches: 5. Germline values: CDR1 MNHEY, CDR2 SVGAGI. This CDR3 is 14 amino acids long. CDR3 in amino acids: CASRTGSNTGELFF. CDR3 bases: TGTGCCAGTCGGACAGGGTCCAACACCGGGGAGCTGTTTTTT.

In its sample, this clone was seen a few times. The chain links TRBV27 to TRBJ2-7; 10 nucleotides line up with TRBD2. This CDR3 spans 14 amino acids. Looked up from germline, CDR1 is MNHEY and CDR2 is SMNVEV (reference sequence). The junction had 4 bases not matched to a gene; V was cut back by 6 bases and J by 2 bases. In DNA, the CDR3 is TGTGCCAGCAGGAAGCGGGGGGGCCCCTACGAGCAGTACTTC. Translating gives CASRKRGGPYEQYF.

The chain's CDR3 is CAGTSGTGGAGANVLTF. CDR3 sequence (DNA): TGTGCCGGAACCTCCGGGACAGGGGGCGCTGGGGCCAACGTCCTGACTTTC. This chain connects TRBV5-8 to TRBJ2-6; 12 bases align to TRBD1. The V gene end was trimmed by 10 bases and the J gene end by 2 bases; junction bases not matched to a gene: 10. CDR1 and CDR2 from the germline V gene are SGHTS and YDEGEE. The CDR3 extends over 17 amino acids.

This clone showed up just a few times. This chain connects TRBV14 to TRBJ2-5; D not resolved. Trimming removed 2 bases at V and 5 bases at J, with 15 bases between. Germline V lookup: CDR1 SGHDN, CDR2 FVKESK. CDR3 size: 15 residues. The CDR3 is CASSQSGKRRETQYF. CDR3 nucleotides: TGTGCCAGCAGCCAATCTGGAAAAAGGCGGGAGACCCAGTACTTC.

This clone was observed a few times. The chain combines TRBV18 with TRBJ2-7; D perhaps matches TRBD1 (7 bases). The CDR3 is 16 amino acids. V was cut by 5 bases and J by 5 bases, with 22 bases left in between. Looked up from germline, CDR1 is KGHSH and CDR2 is LQKENI. The CDR3 sequence is CASSTGLGRGRNEQYF. The CDR3 DNA reads as TGTGCCAGCTCAACGGGTCTAGGCAGGGGGAGGAACGAGCAGTACTTC. Together with reference TRBV18 and TRBJ2-7, the CDR3 gives the full variable domain: NAGVMQNPRHLVRRRGQEARLRCSPMKGHSHVYWYRQLPEEGLKFMVYLQKENIIDESGMPKERFSAEFPKEGPSILRIQQVVRGDSAAYFCASSTGLGRGRNEQYFGPGTRLTVT.